This is a list of T cell receptor beta chains from one sample in a study of cytomegalovirus exposure and HLA in healthy donors. Generated by immunoSEQ multiplex PCR, the TCRdb table keeps only in-frame clones and is missing some. The repertoire consists of roughly 98,000 clones, with about 77% occurring once and the leading ten covering about 3.5%. The source material was PBMCs. Every receptor here comes from a man between 35 and 55 years old in good health and CMV-seronegative. Each CDR3 is given with its conserved first and last residue. Each record gives: clone size, D gene, V gene, J gene, CDR3 DNA, CDR3 protein. D genes are given only for firm matches. Clone sizes are given selectively: once, few, many, or a class where the clone is expanded.

size: .
D: .
V: TRBV18
J: TRBJ2-7
DNA: TGTGCCAGCTCACCGGAGGAGAGGAATCGCGAGCAGTACTTC
CDR3: CASSPEERNREQYF

size: .
D: TRBD1
V: TRBV9
J: TRBJ1-4
DNA: TGTGCCAGCAGCCGGGGGACAGACTTTACCAGGGAAAAACTGTTTTTT
CDR3: CASSRGTDFTREKLFF

size: .
D: .
V: TRBV5-4
J: TRBJ2-3
DNA: TGTGCCAGCGGCGGGGTATCCACAGATACGCAGTATTTT
CDR3: CASGGVSTDTQYF

size: .
D: .
V: TRBV28
J: TRBJ2-7
DNA: TGTGCCAGCAGTTCCCCGAGGCGGGGTGTTTACGAGCAGTACTTC
CDR3: CASSSPRRGVYEQYF

size: .
D: .
V: TRBV6-5
J: TRBJ1-6
DNA: TGTGCCAGCCATGAGGGTAATTCACCCCTCCACTTT
CDR3: CASHEGNSPLHF

size: .
D: .
V: TRBV25-1
J: TRBJ1-1
DNA: TGTGCCAGCAGGGGCAGGAACACTGAAGCTTTCTTT
CDR3: CASRGRNTEAFF

size: .
D: TRBD2
V: TRBV19
J: TRBJ2-2
DNA: TGTGCCAGTAGTATGACGGCGGGGGGGAACACCGGGGAGCTGTTTTTT
CDR3: CASSMTAGGNTGELFF

size: few
D: TRBD2
V: TRBV7-9
J: TRBJ2-1
DNA: TGTGCCAGCAGCTTAGCAGCCGGATCGGCGGGAGTCTACAATGAGCAGTTCTTC
CDR3: CASSLAAGSAGVYNEQFF

size: .
D: TRBD1
V: TRBV5-1
J: TRBJ1-3
DNA: TGCGCCAGCAGCCCGGCAGAGGGGGCCATGTACACCATATATTTT
CDR3: CASSPAEGAMYTIYF

size: .
D: .
V: TRBV6-5
J: TRBJ1-1
DNA: TGTGCCAGCACCGGGGGGACCACTGAAGCTTTCTTT
CDR3: CASTGGTTEAFF

size: .
D: .
V: TRBV28
J: TRBJ2-6
DNA: TGTGCCAGCAGTTCCAATACAGGCTCTGGGGCCAACGTCCTGACTTTC
CDR3: CASSSNTGSGANVLTF

size: .
D: .
V: TRBV7-3
J: TRBJ2-2
DNA: TGTGCCAGCAGCCGGGGCACCGGGGAGCTGTTTTTT
CDR3: CASSRGTGELFF

size: .
D: TRBD1
V: TRBV7-2
J: TRBJ1-2
DNA: TGTGCCAGCAGCAGACGACAGGGCGTCGGCTATGGCTACACCTTC
CDR3: CASSRRQGVGYGYTF

size: .
D: TRBD1
V: TRBV5-4
J: TRBJ1-3
DNA: TGTGCCAGCAGCTATGGGACAGGTCCTGGAAACACCATATATTTT
CDR3: CASSYGTGPGNTIYF

size: .
D: TRBD2
V: TRBV11-1
J: TRBJ2-3
DNA: TGTGCCAGCAGCTTAAAGGGCGGGAGGCGCACAGATACGCAGTATTTT
CDR3: CASSLKGGRRTDTQYF

size: .
D: TRBD2
V: TRBV25-1
J: TRBJ2-1
DNA: TGTGCCAGCACCCCGGCGGGGGGGGCCTCCTACAATGAGCAGTTCTTC
CDR3: CASTPAGGASYNEQFF

size: .
D: .
V: TRBV7-3
J: TRBJ2-5
DNA: TGTGCCAGCAGCTCCCAGGGAGGGGGATTTCAAGAGACCCAGTACTTC
CDR3: CASSSQGGGFQETQYF

size: .
D: .
V: TRBV10-3
J: TRBJ2-7
DNA: TGTGCCATCAGTGAGGGCCCCGAGCAGTACTTC
CDR3: CAISEGPEQYF

size: .
D: .
V: TRBV28
J: TRBJ1-6
DNA: TGTGCCAGCAGTAGACGTACAGGGAGCTCCTATAATTCACCCCTCCACTTT
CDR3: CASSRRTGSSYNSPLHF

size: .
D: TRBD2
V: TRBV5-1
J: TRBJ2-7
DNA: TGCGCCAGCAGCTTAGGGACTAGCGGCACCTACGAGCAGTACTTC
CDR3: CASSLGTSGTYEQYF

size: .
D: .
V: TRBV21-1
J: TRBJ2-7
DNA: TGTGCCAGCAGCAAAGCGCCCCTACTAGCGGGGGACTCCTACGAGCAGTACTTC
CDR3: CASSKAPLLAGDSYEQYF

size: .
D: .
V: TRBV10-2
J: TRBJ2-7
DNA: TGCGCCAGCAGTGACAGGGACTACGAGCAGTACTTC
CDR3: CASSDRDYEQYF

size: .
D: TRBD1
V: TRBV19
J: TRBJ1-6
DNA: TGTGCCAGTAGTCCTGAGACAGGGAGCTCCTATAATTCACCCCTCCACTTT
CDR3: CASSPETGSSYNSPLHF

size: .
D: TRBD2
V: TRBV5-1
J: TRBJ2-7
DNA: TGCGCCAGCAGCTTGGGACTAGCTTCCCACGAGCAGTACTTC
CDR3: CASSLGLASHEQYF

size: few
D: TRBD1
V: TRBV19
J: TRBJ1-2
DNA: TGTGCCAGCCACACCGGGGACAGCTATGGCTACACCTTC
CDR3: CASHTGDSYGYTF

size: .
D: TRBD1
V: TRBV5-1
J: TRBJ1-1
DNA: TGCGCCAGCAGCCAATCCTCCGGGACAGTGGAAGCTTTCTTT
CDR3: CASSQSSGTVEAFF

size: .
D: .
V: TRBV5-1
J: TRBJ2-1
DNA: TGCGCCAGCAGCTCCGGGACTCGGGATGAGCAGTTCTTC
CDR3: CASSSGTRDEQFF

size: .
D: .
V: TRBV5-1
J: TRBJ2-7
DNA: TGCGCCAGCAGCTTGGACCCCTCAGGCTCCTACGAGCAGTACTTC
CDR3: CASSLDPSGSYEQYF

size: .
D: .
V: TRBV6-5
J: TRBJ2-2
DNA: TGTGCCAGCAGTTACCCCGACAGCACCGGGGAGCTGTTTTTT
CDR3: CASSYPDSTGELFF